Below, 14 T cell receptor beta chains from the same sample are listed, as sequenced in a study of CD8+CD57+ T cells in acquired aplastic anemia. Profiling of TCR beta VDJ combinations and CDR3 sequences used genomic DNA as template. TCRdb fed the reads into MiXCR, producing one record per CDR3 protein. The table has about 190,000 distinct CDR3 sequences, approximately 49% seen once. What was sequenced was sorted CD4+, CD8+, or CD8+CD57+ T cells (not recorded which) from PBMCs. These receptors originate from a human donor in good health, serving as a control.

This clonotype was seen many times. This sequence joins TRBV7-6 and TRBJ1-4; unclear D gene. V lost 2 bases to trimming and J lost 8 bases, with 15 bases between them. The CDR3 consists of 15 residues. CDR1 and CDR2 (germline): SGHVS, FNYEAQ. In DNA, the CDR3 is TGTGCCAGCAGCTTAAGGGCAGGCTTGAGAGAAAAACTGTTTTTT. Translated: CASSLRAGLREKLFF.

The rearrangement links TRBV6-5 to TRBJ1-6; 10 nucleotides agree with TRBD1. V dropped 6 bases and J dropped 3; count of bases not matched to a gene: 5. The CDR3 length is 16 residues. Per germline, CDR1 MNHEY and CDR2 SVGAGI. This chain's CDR3 is CASSRQGALYNSPLHF. The CDR3, as DNA: TGTGCCAGCAGCCGACAGGGGGCTCTCTATAATTCACCCCTCCACTTT.

At least ten counts were recorded for this clonotype. The chain is built from TRBV7-3 and TRBJ1-1; tentative D call: TRBD1 (5 bases). Deletions cut 1 base from V and 7 bases from J, with 13 bases between. The CDR3 totals 14 residues. The germline CDR1 and CDR2 sequences are SGHTA and FQGTGA. The CDR3 sequence is CASSLRPFGGEAFF. CDR3 sequence (DNA): TGTGCCAGCAGCTTAAGACCCTTTGGGGGTGAAGCTTTCTTT.

The rearrangement uses TRBV2 and TRBJ2-1; 14 positions agree with TRBD2. This CDR3 region has 16 residues. V lost 3 bases to trimming and J lost 4 bases; unmatched junction nucleotides: 2. Germline V gene lookup returns CDR1 SNHLY and CDR2 FYNNEI. CDR3 in DNA: TGTGCCAGCAGTGACGGGACTAGCGGGGGATACAATGAGCAGTTCTTC. It encodes CASSDGTSGGYNEQFF.

V is TRBV25-1 and J is TRBJ2-2; TRBD2 aligns across 9 bases. V gave up 6 bases and J gave up 2 bases; unmatched junction bases: 7. Germline CDR1 is MGHDK and CDR2 is SYGVNS. CDR3 length: 16 amino acids. As DNA, the CDR3 is TGTGCCAGCAGCCGAAAGACTAGCGGTAACACCGGGGAGCTGTTTTTT. Translated, it gives CASSRKTSGNTGELFF. Combining the CDR3 with reference TRBV25-1 and TRBJ2-2 gives the whole variable domain EADIYQTPRYLVIGTGKKITLECSQTMGHDKMYWYQQDPGMELHLIHYSYGVNSTEKGDLSSESTVSRIRTEHFPLTLESARPSHTSQYLCASSRKTSGNTGELFFGEGSRLTVL.

The chain combines TRBV10-3 with TRBJ2-5, with a weak D call TRBD2 (6 bases). This CDR3 has 13 residues. Trimming left V 6 bases short and J 4 bases short, with 12 bases between. Germline assignment: CDR1 ENHRY and CDR2 SYGVKD. CDR3 bases: TGTGCCATCAGGGGACTTAGTGGAGAGACCCAGTACTTC. Encoded protein: CAIRGLSGETQYF.

The chain recombines TRBV20-1 with TRBJ2-7, with D perhaps matching TRBD1 (5 bases). The length of the CDR3 is 10 residues. Germline values: CDR1 DFQATT, CDR2 SNEGSKA (reference sequence). V was trimmed by 7 bases and J by 6 bases, leaving 10 bases between them. The DNA for the CDR3 is TGCAGTGTGCGACAGACCGAGCAGTACTTC. Its translation: CSVRQTEQYF.

Comments on this clonotype: At one end the junction does not follow the germline gene, possibly because of a read error. The chain joins TRBV12-3 or TRBV12-4 to TRBJ1-5; TRBD1 is a possible D gene (6 bases). This CDR3 comprises 14 residues. The CDR3 is CASSRGANYQPQHF. Here the CDR3 DNA reads TGCGCCAGCAGTCGGGGGGCGAACTATCAGCCCCAGCATTTT.

In this sample, this clonotype turned up a few times. The genes are TRBV9 and TRBJ2-7, with D unclear. V gave up 0 bases and J gave up 0 bases, with 4 bases separating them. The germline V gene encodes CDR1 SGDLS and CDR2 YYNGEE. The CDR3 is 13 residues long. In DNA, the CDR3 is TGTGCCAGCAGCGTAGGACCCTCCTACGAGCAGTACTTC. Translation: CASSVGPSYEQYF.

For this clonotype: One junction end does not reproduce the germline sequence, and a read error may be involved. The chain is built from TRBV7-7 and TRBJ2-7; 11 nucleotides line up with TRBD1. Germline CDR1 is SSHAT and CDR2 is FNYEAQ (reference sequence). The CDR3 covers 15 residues. CDR3 loop: CASSEGDRGTYEQYF. DNA for the CDR3: TGTGCTAGCAGCGAAGGGGACAGGGGGACCTACGAGCAGTACTTC. Based on the CDR3 plus reference TRBV7-7 and TRBJ2-7, the full variable domain is GAGVSQSPRYKVTKRGQDVTLRCDPISSHATLYWYQQALGQGPEFLTYFNYEAQPDKSGLPSDRFSAERPEGSISTLTIQRTEQRDSAMYRCASSEGDRGTYEQYFGPGTRLTVT.

V gene TRBV18 combines with J gene TRBJ1-3, with TRBD1 identical over 8 bases. Germline V gives CDR1 KGHSH, CDR2 LQKENI. The CDR3 has 14 amino acids. J gave up 7 bases and V 3 bases, and 5 bases lay outside the gene matches. The CDR3 bases are TGTGCCAGCTCACCCCCAGGGGGCCGTAACACCATATATTTT. This encodes CASSPPGGRNTIYF.

The rearrangement joins TRBV2 to TRBJ1-5; D is ambiguous. Per the germline V gene, CDR1 is SNHLY and CDR2 is FYNNEI. The ends were cut back, 6 bases at V and 0 bases at J, with 9 bases in the middle. The CDR3 is 14 amino acids. The CDR3: CASSVDPSNQPQHF. The CDR3 bases are TGTGCCAGCAGCGTGGACCCTAGCAATCAGCCCCAGCATTTT.

This clonotype has a count of ten or more. The genes are TRBV6-5 and TRBJ1-2; possibly TRBD1 for D (5 bases). Germline V CDR1 and CDR2: MNHEY, SVGAGI. V was trimmed by 2 bases and J by 4 bases, leaving 11 bases between them. The CDR3 runs 14 residues. The CDR3 DNA sequence: TGTGCCAGCAGTTACAGGGGTATGAGCTATGGCTACACCTTC. Protein sequence: CASSYRGMSYGYTF.

In its sample, this clonotype was seen many times. V is TRBV7-9 and J is TRBJ2-1, with 7 bases fitting TRBD2. After removal of 5 bases from V and 12 bases from J, the junction contained 7 bases not matched to a gene. CDR1 SEHNR and CDR2 FQNEAQ come from the germline V gene (reference sequence). The CDR3 has 12 amino acids. In DNA, the CDR3 is TGTGCCAGCAGCCCTCGGGGGGTCGGGCAGTTCTTC. Protein product: CASSPRGVGQFF.